The 4 T cell receptor beta chains in this list originate from one sample, sequenced in a study of T-cell reconstitution after alpha-beta-depleted transplantation in children. Unique molecular identifiers featured in how the TCRbeta library was prepared. Each CDR3 protein gets one entry after TCRdb re-called the PCR reads with MiXCR. The table shows around 670,000 distinct CDR3 sequences, with around 13% occurring only once. Material: PBMCs, obtained before TCRalphabeta/CD19-depleted stem cell transplant. The receptors shown here come from a girl aged 2 to 9 with congenital amegakaryocytic thrombocytopenia, due to receive a stem cell transplant.

V is TRBV6-1 and J is TRBJ2-7; possibly TRBD1 for D (6 bases). The CDR3 extends over 15 amino acids. Deletions cut 11 bases from V and 2 bases from J, with 22 bases between. Germline CDR1 MNHNS, CDR2 SASEGT. The CDR3 reads CAAGGSGTPTYEQYF. DNA of the CDR3: TGTGCCGCTGGGGGCTCCGGGACACCCACCTACGAGCAGTACTTC.

This clonotype has a count of ten or more. This chain connects TRBV7-9 to TRBJ2-3, with 9 bases that match TRBD2. Germline V gene lookup returns CDR1 SEHNR and CDR2 FQNEAQ (reference sequence). The CDR3 runs 14 residues. J gave up 4 bases and V 7 bases, and 6 bases lay outside the gene matches. The CDR3 here is CASMWTSEADTQYF. CDR3 in DNA: TGTGCCAGCATGTGGACTAGCGAGGCAGATACGCAGTATTTT.

This clonotype was observed at least ten times. J is TRBJ1-3 and V is TRBV10-2; TRBD1 aligns across 7 bases. Germline CDR1 WSHSY, CDR2 SAAADI. The CDR3 has 14 amino acids. The V gene end was trimmed by 10 bases and the J gene end by 0 bases; junction bases not matched to a gene: 6. The CDR3 spells CATQTGISGNTIYF. CDR3 coding DNA: TGCGCCACCCAGACAGGGATCTCTGGAAACACCATATATTTT.

The chain joins TRBV20-1 to TRBJ1-4; a weak D match, TRBD1 (6 bases). CDR1 is DFQATT, CDR2 SNEGSKA, per germline (reference sequence). There are 16 residues in the CDR3. V lost 0 bases and J lost 0, with 11 bases in between. CDR3 loop: CSARDLRGPTNEKLFF. CDR3 coding DNA: TGCAGTGCTAGAGACTTGCGGGGGCCAACTAATGAAAAACTGTTTTTT.